Sequencing of this T cell receptor beta chain was carried out in a study of cytomegalovirus exposure and HLA in healthy donors (dated by TCRdb to between 2016 and 2019). Context from the whole study: An earlier analysis of some 550 of the donors reported approximately 270 Gb of sequence data and 117 million unique TCR beta sequences from roughly 200 million T cells. An early release that covered some 630 HLA-typed donors contained 250 to 350 gigabases of sequencing data and some 87 million unique TCR sequences. Among the roughly 370 genotyped donors, more than 70% belonged to the genetic ancestry cluster associated with self-reported Caucasian donors. The study aimed to test whether cataloging public T cell receptors could reveal signatures of past pathogen exposure. The study used immunosequencing to profile the T cell repertoires of 600 to 850 subjects and linked those repertoires to cytomegalovirus serostatus. In addition to the first cohort of roughly 700 subjects, a separate validation cohort of 120 different subjects was used. To predict cytomegalovirus infection status, the study combined high-throughput TCR immunosequencing, statistical association of individual TCRs with disease status, and machine learning. To study patterns of TCR occurrence, a later analysis re-analyzed previously published TCR beta repertoires from 666 donors and added high-resolution HLA genotyping. In the later analysis, no new phenotypic data were used to find candidate immune exposures; instead, reliance was placed on TCR beta sequences and their occurrence across donors. An earlier analysis of 587 of the donors used high-throughput TCR beta sequencing to judge whether each TCR beta V gene segment behaved as functional or pseudogenic. Donor age, sex, ethnicity and CMV serostatus were collected together with the repertoire data. Genome-wide SNP genotypes for about 55% of the 666 donors were used in a later genetic analysis, which treated that subset as a discovery cohort. All discovery cohort repertoires had been generated using a single sequencing platform. HLA typing included class I and class II loci at four-digit resolution. Typing coverage varied by locus: roughly 629-630 donors for A, B, C, DRB1 and DQB1; some 520 for DQA1; over 600 for DPA1; roughly 470 for DPB1. Several DR-DQ haplotypes were treated as single units for association and clustering because of strong linkage in the cohort. Among about 390 genotyped donors of the cohort, an average of roughly 240,000 unique TCR beta nucleotide sequences were sequenced per donor, about a sixth of them non-productive. Paper-wide results and their limitations: A later genetic analysis reported fewer N-insertions in productive TCRs among donors in an Asian-associated ancestry cluster than the approximately 700-donor mean. The earlier analysis of some 560 of the donors excluded 15 to 20 rarely observed V segments, including chromosome 9 orphons, because counts were too low. The study listed 164 TCR beta chains as associated with cytomegalovirus. HLA typing was unavailable for some donors at each locus, so association tests used only the typed subset. Roughly uniform sequencing depth across donors was assumed in presence/absence analyses, although this assumption may not hold. Most TCR sequences were seen in very few donors, while some public TCRs were found in many individuals. According to a later analysis, TCR association rates differed among HLA loci, with DRB1 alleles showing the most associated TCRs and HLA-C alleles showing the fewest. The classifier was reported to diagnose cytomegalovirus status with high specificity and sensitivity in both the original and validation cohorts. In an earlier analysis of some 500 of the donors, most TCR beta V segments were observed in productive rearrangements about 90% or about 30% of the time, broadly matching IMGT annotations. V-gene and J-gene trimming of TCR beta chains was associated with a missense DCLRE1C variant in a later genetic analysis, and the association was replicated in an independent cohort. The authors suggested that the approach could potentially be generalized to other disease states and immunological phenotypes. A later analysis found that most CMV-associated TCR beta chains appeared HLA-restricted, with HLA associations seemingly driven largely by CMV exposure. Because the 87-base-pair reads could not distinguish some IMGT-functional V segments, including TRBV6-2 and TRBV6-3, those segments were excluded. CMV serostatus was the only immune exposure information available for the cohort. Only TCR beta chains were sequenced in this cohort, and the absence of alpha or paired-chain data limited detectable features. Correlated functional status among segregating V segments might be attributable to linkage disequilibrium, but an unknown experimental factor could not be ruled out. A further reported finding was that TCR beta sequences accurately predicted the HLA-A and HLA-B alleles for most subjects in the first cohort. A group of highly shared sequence variants was considered likely to be a technical artifact of the sequencing pipeline. Three of the identified cytomegalovirus-associated TCR beta chains were confirmed in vitro to be specific for cytomegalovirus antigens. A later analysis found that HLA-associated TCR beta chains were more clonally expanded and had lower generation probabilities than equally common non-associated chains. Assigning TCR associations to individual alleles was difficult when HLA alleles, especially DR and DQ, strongly co-occurred. A later analysis reported that several top co-occurrence clusters appeared linked to parvovirus B19, influenza, CMV and Epstein-Barr virus. At a false discovery rate of 0.05, a later analysis linked 16,000 or so TCR beta sequences to specific HLA alleles.

Trimmed from V: 5 bases; trimmed from J: 6 bases; junction bases lacking a gene match: 13. From the cysteine through the phenylalanine, the CDR3 covers 17 amino acids. This entry keeps only the CDR3 DNA: 51 bases, framed from base 1. Sequences SGHRS (CDR1) and YFSETQ (CDR2) are obtained from the germline V gene. In regard to this clone: Its antigen target is currently unknown. No per-base quality is available; no much larger clone lies one base away.

The library was obtained by the immunoSEQ multiplex PCR assay. For the multiplex PCR, a mixture combining 60 forward primers for TCR Vbeta segments and 13 reverse primers for TCR Jbeta segments was used. The CDR3 region of rearranged TCR beta genes was amplified from genomic DNA with a multiplex PCR assay. The Illumina HiSeq System was used to sequence the amplified TCR beta libraries as 87-base-pair reads. Turning to the authors' computational methods: Across the 500 to 850 repertoires, a later analysis counted 80 million or so unique TCR beta chains, roughly 11 million of which were shared by at least two donors. Raw reads were error-corrected and collapsed into unique sequences by a nearest-neighbor algorithm in which closely related sequences were merged to remove PCR and sequencing errors. Alignment of CDR3 sequences to IMGT reference sequences was used to assign V, D and J gene segments. For a sequence to be retained, at least a six-nucleotide match to both a V gene segment and a J gene segment was required. A rearrangement was called productive if the CDR3 had no stop codons and remained in frame with V and J, and every other rearrangement was called non-productive. CDR3 was defined according to IMGT convention as the region running from the second conserved V-encoded cysteine to the conserved J-encoded phenylalanine. The earlier analysis of about 610 of the donors excluded sequences that lacked an unambiguous match to a single V gene segment. In an earlier analysis of around 590 of the donors, a V segment was called functional when productive rearrangements were above 56.7%, and segregating when the standard deviation between donors exceeded 5%. A statistical classification framework was developed to diagnose cytomegalovirus status using the catalog of TCR beta chain sequences. A later analysis assigned V and J genes by comparing TCR nucleotide sequences with IMGT/GENE-DB human TR gene sequences. The TCRdist pipeline was used in a later analysis to assign CDR3 sequences and most-parsimonious VDJ recombination scenarios. In a later analysis, each TCR beta chain was defined by its CDR3 amino acid sequence together with its V-gene family, and reads lacking a unique V-gene family were excluded. As a way to deal with suspected cross-contamination and a sequencing artifact, a later analysis dropped 592 nucleotide sequences that were highly shared and had low generation probability. In a later analysis, a clonal expansion index was calculated for each public chain from normalized within-repertoire ranks of inferred template counts. In a later analysis, generation probabilities were computed with a VDJ recombination model fitted to out-of-frame rearrangements, and the resulting probabilities were checked against IGoR. Hypergeometric tests were used in a later analysis to score TCR-TCR, TCR-HLA and TCR-CMV co-occurrence, with a repertoire-size bias correction applied to the TCR pairs. To estimate false discovery rates, a later analysis permuted the HLA or CMV assignments 20 times. In a later analysis, co-occurring TCRs were grouped using DBSCAN, and TCRdist sequence similarity was added for clustering within HLA-allele-positive subsets. Repertoires with fewer than 30,000 or more than 120,000 public chains, plus five repertoires with anomalous nucleotide sharing, were excluded from co-occurrence clustering. TCRdb holds this immuneACCESS table with in-frame rearrangements only. Some clones are missing; in checked studies, unresolved V genes explain under half, and the rest has no known cause. D and trimming come from the DNA, and the V and J calls and clone size come from that table. The sample includes approximately 93,000 clones, with over 65% observed a single time. The top ten clones comprise under 4% of the sample.

The cohort consisted of some 730 healthy bone marrow donors. At the time of sampling, all cohort members were nominally healthy, though unrecorded immune exposures were likely present. The donor was CMV seronegative and was included in the group of approximately 350 seronegative cohort members. A peripheral blood sample was collected from each donor, and TCR beta sequencing was performed on peripheral blood mononuclear cells. Genomic DNA was extracted from the blood cell samples with the Qiagen DNeasy Blood Extraction Kit. The origin of this receptor is a man in his forties or fifties in good health and CMV-seronegative. Recombination connected TRBV5-1 to TRBJ1-4; TRBD1 agrees with 10 junctional bases. Sequenced input: PBMCs. The CDR3 sequence is CASSLAHAGTGDEKLFF. In nucleotides, the sequence is TGCGCCAGCAGTCTCGCCCATGCCGGGACAGGGGATGAAAAACTGTTTTTT. Extended through the reference TRBV5-1 and TRBJ1-4 proteins, this CDR3 yields the full variable domain: KAGVTQTPRYLIKTRGQQVTLSCSPISGHRSVSWYQQTPGQGLQFLFEYFSETQRNKGNFPGRFSGRQFSNSRSEMNVSTLELGDSALYLCASSLAHAGTGDEKLFFGSGTQLSVL.